This is a list of T cell receptor beta chains from one sample in a study of cytomegalovirus exposure and HLA in healthy donors. Some clones are missing from TCRdb's copy, which holds only in-frame ones; the method was immunoSEQ multiplex PCR. The sample yields 150,000 to 200,000 clones, nearly 80% seen once. Sequencing was performed on PBMCs. The source is a female donor in good health and CMV-seronegative. Each CDR3 is given with its conserved first and last residue. D genes are given only for firm matches. Rows give clone size only sometimes, using once, few, many, or a class for an expanded clone.

once,TRBV2,TRBD1,TRBJ2-3,TGTGCCAGCCAAGACAGGGGAGATACGCAGTATTTT,CASQDRGDTQYF
once,TRBV7-2,TRBD1,TRBJ2-5,TGTGCCAGCAGCTCACAAAACAGGGGTCAAGAGACCCAGTACTTC,CASSSQNRGQETQYF
once,TRBV11-2,.,TRBJ1-6,TGTGCCAGCAGCTTAGTTCCAGGCCTCTACAATTCACCCCTCCACTTT,CASSLVPGLYNSPLHF
.,TRBV14,TRBD1,TRBJ1-4,TGTGCCAGCAGCCTCCTTGGGACAGGGGGCCAAATTTTT,CASSLLGTGGQIF
.,TRBV19,TRBD2,TRBJ2-5,TGTGCCAGTAGTACCGGACTAGCGGGGGCCCAAGAGACCCAGTACTTC,CASSTGLAGAQETQYF
.,TRBV6-6,.,TRBJ1-2,TGTGCCAGCAGTTCCCTAGGCGGGGCGGCTTCTGGCTACACCTTC,CASSSLGGAASGYTF
.,TRBV6-4,TRBD2,TRBJ2-3,TGTGCCAGCAGTGAGTCGACAGCGGGGAACACAGATACGCAGTATTTT,CASSESTAGNTDTQYF
.,TRBV9,TRBD2,TRBJ2-3,TGTGCCAGCAGCGTAGGGACTAGCGGGGGTGGGGGCACGCAGTATTTT,CASSVGTSGGGGTQYF
.,TRBV10-1,TRBD2,TRBJ2-7,TGCGCCAGCAGTGAGTTGAGACTAGCGGGAGGGCCCTACGAGCAGTACTTC,CASSELRLAGGPYEQYF
few,TRBV12-5,TRBD2,TRBJ2-1,TGTGCTAGTGGTTTACGGGGGGGGCTCTACAATGAGCAGTTCTTC,CASGLRGGLYNEQFF
.,TRBV6-5,TRBD1,TRBJ1-2,TGTGCCAGCAGACCGGACAGGGCAGGCGGCTATGGCTACACCTTC,CASRPDRAGGYGYTF
.,TRBV7-9,TRBD2,TRBJ2-1,TGTGCCAGCAGCCCCTCTCTAGCGGGAGGGGTAGATGAGCAGTTCTTC,CASSPSLAGGVDEQFF
.,TRBV5-1,.,TRBJ2-7,TGCGCCAGCAGCTTGGAACGAGGCCACGAGCAGTACTTC,CASSLERGHEQYF
.,TRBV10-3,.,TRBJ2-5,TGTGCCATCAGTGACCTCCAAGAGACCCAGTACTTC,CAISDLQETQYF
few,TRBV4-1,.,TRBJ2-1,TGCGCCAGCAGTCTGGGACTGGAGCAGTTCTTC,CASSLGLEQFF
.,TRBV14,TRBD2,TRBJ2-7,TGTGCCAGCAGCCGCCGGGCTAGCGGATACTACGAGCAGTACTTC,CASSRRASGYYEQYF
.,TRBV9,TRBD2,TRBJ2-1,TGTGCCAGCAGGAATAGCGGGGGGGCTGGTGAGCAGTTCTTC,CASRNSGGAGEQFF
few,TRBV5-1,.,TRBJ2-7,TGCGCCAGCAGCTGGGGGGGACAGGCGGCGGAGCAGTACTTC,CASSWGGQAAEQYF
.,TRBV21-1,.,TRBJ1-1,TGTGCCAGCAGCTCGGGGACAGGGACTGAAGCTTTCTTT,CASSSGTGTEAFF
.,TRBV2,TRBD2,TRBJ2-1,TGTGCCAGCAGTGAAGCGCTTCTAGCGGGAGCGAATGAGCAGTTCTTC,CASSEALLAGANEQFF
.,TRBV29-1,TRBD1,TRBJ2-2,TGCAGCGTACGAGACAGGGGGCAGAACACCGGGGAGCTGTTTTTT,CSVRDRGQNTGELFF
.,TRBV5-6,TRBD2,TRBJ2-7,TGTGCCAGCAGCTTGGGTGGCGGGGGTGCCCCGCACGAGCAGTACTTC,CASSLGGGGAPHEQYF
.,TRBV27,TRBD2,TRBJ2-7,TGTGCCAGCAGCCCCGGGACTAGCGGGGCCGAGCAGTACTTC,CASSPGTSGAEQYF
.,TRBV5-5,.,TRBJ1-6,TGTGCCAGCAGGGGGACTGGAGGCAATTCACCCCTCCACTTT,CASRGTGGNSPLHF
few,TRBV2,.,TRBJ2-3,TGTGCCAGCAGTCCGGTCAGGGTAGTATTGACAGATACGCAGTATTTT,CASSPVRVVLTDTQYF
.,TRBV7-2,TRBD2,TRBJ2-7,TGTGCCAGCAGCTTCGGACTAGCGGGGTTCTACGAGCAGTACTTC,CASSFGLAGFYEQYF